The entry below gives a single T cell receptor (beta chain) sequence along with its context. Its antigen is still unknown. This table comes from immunoSEQ multiplex PCR, and its TCRdb copy is limited to in-frame clones, with some not included. The sample consists of over 75,000 clones, around 85% of them appearing once. The sample originates from a study of T cell responses to AZD1222 COVID-19 vaccine. Study-level points and caveats: The donors showed a predominance of white British ancestry and of females, with possible underestimation of clonal diversity.

Trimming removed 0 bases at V and 8 bases at J, with 7 bases between. Germline assignment: CDR1 LGHDT and CDR2 YNNKEL (reference sequence). This CDR3 is 12 amino acids long. Investigators merged groups given second doses at roughly 4 or roughly 12 weeks. This specimen was peripheral blood, taken 28 days after the second AZD1222 dose. The receptor comes from an adult who received the AZD1222 COVID-19 vaccine. The chain combines TRBV3-1 (or the pseudogene TRBV3-2) with TRBJ1-2; D uncertain. CDR3 in DNA: TGTGCCAGCAGCCAAGATCTAAGAGGCTACACCTTC. It is translated as CASSQDLRGYTF.